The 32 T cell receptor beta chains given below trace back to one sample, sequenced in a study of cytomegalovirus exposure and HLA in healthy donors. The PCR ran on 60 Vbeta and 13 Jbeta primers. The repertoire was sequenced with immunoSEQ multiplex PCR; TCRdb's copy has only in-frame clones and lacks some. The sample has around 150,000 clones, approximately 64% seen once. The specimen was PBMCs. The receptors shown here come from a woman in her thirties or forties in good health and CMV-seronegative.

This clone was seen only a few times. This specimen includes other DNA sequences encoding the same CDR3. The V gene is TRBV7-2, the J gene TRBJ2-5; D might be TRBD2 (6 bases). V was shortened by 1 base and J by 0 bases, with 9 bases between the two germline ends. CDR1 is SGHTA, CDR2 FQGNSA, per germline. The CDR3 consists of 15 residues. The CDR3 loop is CASSLVAGNQETQYF. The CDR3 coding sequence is TGTGCCAGCAGCTTAGTGGCGGGGAACCAAGAGACCCAGTACTTC.

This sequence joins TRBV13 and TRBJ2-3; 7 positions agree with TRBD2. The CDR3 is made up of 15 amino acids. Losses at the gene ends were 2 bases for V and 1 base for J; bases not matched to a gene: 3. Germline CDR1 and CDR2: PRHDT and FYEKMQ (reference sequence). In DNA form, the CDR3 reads TGTGCCAGCAGCTTAACCAGCGGGGGCACAGATACGCAGTATTTT. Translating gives CASSLTSGGTDTQYF.

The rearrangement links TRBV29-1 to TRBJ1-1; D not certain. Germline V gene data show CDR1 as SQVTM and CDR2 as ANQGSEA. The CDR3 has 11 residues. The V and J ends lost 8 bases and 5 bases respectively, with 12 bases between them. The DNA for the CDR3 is TGCAGCTTGGCGGGAGGTACTGAAGCTTTCTTT. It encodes CSLAGGTEAFF.

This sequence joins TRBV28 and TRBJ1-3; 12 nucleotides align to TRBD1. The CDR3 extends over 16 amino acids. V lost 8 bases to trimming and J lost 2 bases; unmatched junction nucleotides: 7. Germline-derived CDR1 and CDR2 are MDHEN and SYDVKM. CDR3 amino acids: CASFPGQGATGNTIYF. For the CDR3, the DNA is TGTGCCAGCTTTCCGGGACAGGGGGCTACTGGAAACACCATATATTTT.

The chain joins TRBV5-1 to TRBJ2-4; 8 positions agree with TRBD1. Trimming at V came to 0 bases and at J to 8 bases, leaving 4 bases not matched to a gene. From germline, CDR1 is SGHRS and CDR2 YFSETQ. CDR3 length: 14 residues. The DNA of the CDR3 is TGCGCCAGCAGCTTGGGGACAGGGTACGACATTCAGTACTTC. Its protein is CASSLGTGYDIQYF. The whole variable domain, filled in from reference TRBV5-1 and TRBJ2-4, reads KAGVTQTPRYLIKTRGQQVTLSCSPISGHRSVSWYQQTPGQGLQFLFEYFSETQRNKGNFPGRFSGRQFSNSRSEMNVSTLELGDSALYLCASSLGTGYDIQYFGAGTRLSVL.

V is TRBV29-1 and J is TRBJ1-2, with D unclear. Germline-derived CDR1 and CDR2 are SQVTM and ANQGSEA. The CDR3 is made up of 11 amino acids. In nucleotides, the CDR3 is TGCAGTCTGAGGGCGGGCTCTGGCTACACCTTC. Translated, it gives CSLRAGSGYTF.

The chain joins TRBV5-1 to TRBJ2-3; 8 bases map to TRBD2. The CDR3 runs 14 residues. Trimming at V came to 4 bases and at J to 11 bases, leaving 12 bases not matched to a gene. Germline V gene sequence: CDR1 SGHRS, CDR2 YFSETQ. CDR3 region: CASSVGTPGRGQYF. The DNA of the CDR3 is TGCGCCAGCAGCGTCGGGACCCCCGGGAGGGGGCAGTATTTT.

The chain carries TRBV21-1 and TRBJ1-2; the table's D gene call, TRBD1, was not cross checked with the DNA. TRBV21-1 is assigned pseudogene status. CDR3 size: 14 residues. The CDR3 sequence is CASNLKQGQEGYTF. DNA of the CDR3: TGTGCCAGCAACTTAAAGCAGGGACAAGAGGGCTACACCTTC.

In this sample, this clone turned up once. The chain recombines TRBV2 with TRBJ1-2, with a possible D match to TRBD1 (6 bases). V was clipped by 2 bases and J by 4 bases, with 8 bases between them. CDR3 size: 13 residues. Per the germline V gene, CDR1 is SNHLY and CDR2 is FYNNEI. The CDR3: CASSETGRYGYTF. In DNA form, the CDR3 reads TGTGCCAGCAGTGAAACAGGGCGCTATGGCTACACCTTC. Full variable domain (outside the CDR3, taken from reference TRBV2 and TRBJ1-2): EPEVTQTPSHQVTQMGQEVILRCVPISNHLYFYWYRQILGQKVEFLVSFYNNEISEKSEIFDDQFSVERPDGSNFTLKIRSTKLEDSAMYFCASSETGRYGYTFGSGTRLTVV.

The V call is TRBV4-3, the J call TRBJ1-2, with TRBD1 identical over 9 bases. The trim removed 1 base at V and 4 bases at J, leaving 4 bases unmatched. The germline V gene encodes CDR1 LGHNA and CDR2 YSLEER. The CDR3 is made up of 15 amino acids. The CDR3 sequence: CASSQGDRVAYGYTF. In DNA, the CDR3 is TGCGCCAGCAGCCAAGGGGACAGGGTCGCCTATGGCTACACCTTC.

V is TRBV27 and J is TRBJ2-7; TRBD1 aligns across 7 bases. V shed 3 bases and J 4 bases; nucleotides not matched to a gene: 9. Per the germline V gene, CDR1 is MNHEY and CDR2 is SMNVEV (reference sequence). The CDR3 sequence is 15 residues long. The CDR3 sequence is CASSLTGLPVYEQYF. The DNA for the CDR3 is TGTGCCAGCAGTTTGACAGGGCTCCCTGTGTACGAGCAGTACTTC.

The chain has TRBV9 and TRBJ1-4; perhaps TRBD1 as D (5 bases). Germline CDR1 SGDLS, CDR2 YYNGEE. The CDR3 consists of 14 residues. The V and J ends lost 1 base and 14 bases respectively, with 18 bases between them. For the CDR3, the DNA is TGTGCCAGCAGCGTATGGGCCACGGGGGAAGGCCTGTTTTTT. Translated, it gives CASSVWATGEGLFF.

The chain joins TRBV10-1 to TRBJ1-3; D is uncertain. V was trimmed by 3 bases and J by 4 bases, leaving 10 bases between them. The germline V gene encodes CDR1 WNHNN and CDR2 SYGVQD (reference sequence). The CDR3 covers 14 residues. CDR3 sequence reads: CASSDPNQGNTIYF. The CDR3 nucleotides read TGCGCCAGCAGTGACCCGAACCAGGGAAACACCATATATTTT.

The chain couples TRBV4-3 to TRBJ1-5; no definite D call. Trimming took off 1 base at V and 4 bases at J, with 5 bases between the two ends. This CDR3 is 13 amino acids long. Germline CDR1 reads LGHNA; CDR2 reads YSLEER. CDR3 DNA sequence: TGCGCCAGCAGCCAAGCCTCTAATCAGCCCCAGCATTTT. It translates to CASSQASNQPQHF.

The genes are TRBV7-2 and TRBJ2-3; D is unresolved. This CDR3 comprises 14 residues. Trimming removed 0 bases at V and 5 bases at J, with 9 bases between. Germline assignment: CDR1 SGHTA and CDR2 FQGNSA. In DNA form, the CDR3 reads TGTGCCAGCAGCTTAGCGGGCACTCTAGATACGCAGTATTTT. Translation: CASSLAGTLDTQYF.

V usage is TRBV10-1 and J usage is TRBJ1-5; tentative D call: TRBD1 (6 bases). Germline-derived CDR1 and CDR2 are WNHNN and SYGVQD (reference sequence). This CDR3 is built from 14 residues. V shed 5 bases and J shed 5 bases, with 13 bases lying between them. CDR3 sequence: CASSPGDIYQPQHF. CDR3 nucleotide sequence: TGCGCCAGCAGTCCTGGGGACATCTATCAGCCCCAGCATTTT.

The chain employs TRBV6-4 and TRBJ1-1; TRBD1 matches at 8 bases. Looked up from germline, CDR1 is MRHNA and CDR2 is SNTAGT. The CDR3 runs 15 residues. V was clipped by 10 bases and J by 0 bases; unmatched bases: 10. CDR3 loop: CAIHRTGNMNTEAFF. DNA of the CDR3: TGTGCCATCCACCGGACAGGGAACATGAACACTGAAGCTTTCTTT.

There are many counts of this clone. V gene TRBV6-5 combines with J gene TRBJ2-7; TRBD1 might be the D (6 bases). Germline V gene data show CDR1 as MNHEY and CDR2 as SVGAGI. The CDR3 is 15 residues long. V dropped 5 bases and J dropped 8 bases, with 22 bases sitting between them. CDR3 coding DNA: TGTGCCAGCAGTAACGGACAGTCCTGGGGTTTCCAGCAGTACTTC. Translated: CASSNGQSWGFQQYF.

CDR3 nucleotide sequence: TGTGCCAGCAGTTACTCTAGGGGACAGGGGTACGAGCAGTACTTC. It specifies CASSYSRGQGYEQYF. This rearrangement joins TRBV6-5 to TRBJ2-7; TRBD1 matches at 10 bases. The germline gives CDR1 MNHEY, CDR2 SVGAGI. Germline trimming cut 0 bases from V and 4 bases from J; bases unmatched to any gene: 3. CDR3 length: 15 amino acids.

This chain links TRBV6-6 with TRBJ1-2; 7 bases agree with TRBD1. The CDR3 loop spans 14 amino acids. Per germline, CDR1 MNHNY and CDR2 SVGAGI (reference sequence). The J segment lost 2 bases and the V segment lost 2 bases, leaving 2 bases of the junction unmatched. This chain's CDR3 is CASSYGGQNYGYTF. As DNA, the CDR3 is TGTGCCAGCAGTTACGGGGGACAGAACTATGGCTACACCTTC.

The CDR3 DNA sequence: TGTGCCAGCAGACGGTCGGGAACCCAGTTAGCTAACTATGGCTACACCTTC. It translates to CASRRSGTQLANYGYTF. The V call is TRBV27, the J call TRBJ1-2; no definite D call. V lost 6 bases, J lost 0 bases, and 20 bases lay in between. Germline V lookup: CDR1 MNHEY, CDR2 SMNVEV (reference sequence). The CDR3 consists of 17 residues.

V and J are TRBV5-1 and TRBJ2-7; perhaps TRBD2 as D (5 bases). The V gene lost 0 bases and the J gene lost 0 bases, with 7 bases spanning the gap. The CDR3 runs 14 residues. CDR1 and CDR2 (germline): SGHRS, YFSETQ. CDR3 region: CASSLAGSSYEQYF. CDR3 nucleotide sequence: TGCGCCAGCAGCTTGGCTGGGAGCTCCTACGAGCAGTACTTC. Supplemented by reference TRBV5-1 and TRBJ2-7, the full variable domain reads KAGVTQTPRYLIKTRGQQVTLSCSPISGHRSVSWYQQTPGQGLQFLFEYFSETQRNKGNFPGRFSGRQFSNSRSEMNVSTLELGDSALYLCASSLAGSSYEQYFGPGTRLTVT.

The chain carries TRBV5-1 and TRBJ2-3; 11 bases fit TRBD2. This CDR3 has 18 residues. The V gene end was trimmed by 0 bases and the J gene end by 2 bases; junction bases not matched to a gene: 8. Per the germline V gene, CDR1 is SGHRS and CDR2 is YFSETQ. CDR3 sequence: CASSLEGVAGGFTDTQYF. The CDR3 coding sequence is TGCGCCAGCAGCTTGGAAGGGGTAGCGGGGGGGTTCACAGATACGCAGTATTTT. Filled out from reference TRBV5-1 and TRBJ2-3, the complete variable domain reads KAGVTQTPRYLIKTRGQQVTLSCSPISGHRSVSWYQQTPGQGLQFLFEYFSETQRNKGNFPGRFSGRQFSNSRSEMNVSTLELGDSALYLCASSLEGVAGGFTDTQYFGPGTRLTVL.

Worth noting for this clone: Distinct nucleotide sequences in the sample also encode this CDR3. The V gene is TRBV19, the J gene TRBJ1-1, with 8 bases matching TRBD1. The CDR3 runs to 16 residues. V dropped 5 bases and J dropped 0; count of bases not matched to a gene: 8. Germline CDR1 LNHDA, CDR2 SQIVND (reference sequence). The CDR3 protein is CASSPYRGNMNTEAFF. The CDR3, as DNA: TGTGCCAGTAGTCCCTACAGGGGGAACATGAACACTGAAGCTTTCTTT.

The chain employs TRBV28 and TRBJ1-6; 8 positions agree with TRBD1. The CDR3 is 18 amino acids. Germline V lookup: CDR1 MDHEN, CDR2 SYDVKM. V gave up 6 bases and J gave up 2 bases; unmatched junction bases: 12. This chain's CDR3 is CASRPGQGGRPYNSPLHF. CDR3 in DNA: TGTGCCAGCAGACCCGGACAGGGAGGACGCCCCTATAATTCACCCCTCCACTTT.

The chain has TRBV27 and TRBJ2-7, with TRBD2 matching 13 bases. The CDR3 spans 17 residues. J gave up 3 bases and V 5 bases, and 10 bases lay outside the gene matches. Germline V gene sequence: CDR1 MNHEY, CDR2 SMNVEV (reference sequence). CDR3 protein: CASSRRLAGGSVYEQYF. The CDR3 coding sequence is TGTGCCAGCAGTCGTCGACTAGCGGGGGGTTCTGTCTACGAGCAGTACTTC.

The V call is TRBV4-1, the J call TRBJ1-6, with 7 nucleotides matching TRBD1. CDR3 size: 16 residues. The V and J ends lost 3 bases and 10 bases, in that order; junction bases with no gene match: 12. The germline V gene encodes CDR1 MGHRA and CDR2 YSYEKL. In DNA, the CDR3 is TGCGCCAGCAGCCAGACTCAGGGGGACCCCGGGTCACCCCTCCACTTT. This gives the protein CASSQTQGDPGSPLHF.

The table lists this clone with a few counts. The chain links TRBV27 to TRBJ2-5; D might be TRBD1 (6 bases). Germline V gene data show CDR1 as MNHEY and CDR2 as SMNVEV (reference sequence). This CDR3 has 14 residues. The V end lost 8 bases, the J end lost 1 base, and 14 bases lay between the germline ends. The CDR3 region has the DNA TGTGCCAGCGGGGGCCGGCAAGGCCAAGAGACCCAGTACTTC. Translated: CASGGRQGQETQYF.

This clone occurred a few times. The chain's CDR3 is CATSRAPLSSYNSPLHF. CDR3 coding DNA: TGTGCCACCAGCAGAGCCCCCCTCAGCTCCTATAATTCACCCCTCCACTTT. The chain uses TRBV15 and TRBJ1-6; D call uncertain. V was cut by 1 base and J by 0 bases, with 10 bases left in between. The CDR3 runs 17 residues. Germline V gives CDR1 LNHNV, CDR2 YYDKDF (reference sequence).

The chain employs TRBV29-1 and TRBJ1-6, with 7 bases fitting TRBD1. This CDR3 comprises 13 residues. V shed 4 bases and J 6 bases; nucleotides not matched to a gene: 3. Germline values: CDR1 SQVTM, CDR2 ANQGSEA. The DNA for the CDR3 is TGCAGCGTTGGGGACAGAACTAATTCACCCCTCCACTTT. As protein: CSVGDRTNSPLHF.

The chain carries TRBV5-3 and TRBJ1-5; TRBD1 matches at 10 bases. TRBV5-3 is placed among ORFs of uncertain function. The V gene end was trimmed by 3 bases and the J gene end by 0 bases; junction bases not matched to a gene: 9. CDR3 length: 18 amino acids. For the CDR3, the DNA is TGTGCCAGAAGCTCCGTGGACAGGGGGTTTCGTAGCAATCAGCCCCAGCATTTT. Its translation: CARSSVDRGFRSNQPQHF.

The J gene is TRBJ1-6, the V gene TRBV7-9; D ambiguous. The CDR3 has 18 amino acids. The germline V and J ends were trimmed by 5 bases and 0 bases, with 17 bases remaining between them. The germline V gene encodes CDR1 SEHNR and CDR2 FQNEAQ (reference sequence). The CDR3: CASSPQRSGSSYNSPLHF. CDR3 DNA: TGTGCCAGCAGCCCCCAGCGGTCGGGAAGCTCCTATAATTCACCCCTCCACTTT.